The present TCR beta chain was sequenced within a study of blood T cell repertoires in COVID-19. This clone has a single count. Sequencing used immunoSEQ multiplex PCR; TCRdb keeps in-frame clones, though not all of them. Of around 420,000 clones listed, 88% are singletons. Living in 24 US areas, the participants were between roughly 18 and 90 years of age. CDR3 size: 15 residues. CDR1 and CDR2 (germline): ENHRY, SYGVKD. Germline trimming cut 1 base from V and 2 bases from J; bases unmatched to any gene: 2. This sequence joins TRBV10-3 and TRBJ1-1; TRBD1 matches 9 bases. Sequencing input: PBMCs or T cells enriched from blood (not recorded which). This sequence was found in a woman aged 40 to 50 with acute COVID-19. CDR3 bases: TGTGCCATCAGTGAGTTGGGACAGGGAAACACTGAAGCTTTCTTT. As protein: CAISELGQGNTEAFF.